This T cell receptor beta chain was identified during a study of CD8+ T cells in alopecia areata. The CDR3 spans 14 residues. The germline CDR1 and CDR2 sequences are SGHNT and YYREEE (reference sequence). The V gene lost 0 bases and the J gene lost 6 bases, with 11 bases spanning the gap. Sequencing used cDNA as its template, made by extracting RNA and reverse transcribing it. TCRdb keeps only in-frame clones here, not all; method: immunoSEQ multiplex PCR. Of roughly 200,000 clones listed, about 48% are singletons. Treatment specified: oral pan-JAK inhibitor, 5-10 mg twice daily. This receptor was obtained from a human donor with alopecia areata. This specimen consisted of CD8+ T cells sorted from blood, obtained at week 24, from a patient treated with tofacitinib. The genes are TRBV5-4 and TRBJ2-3; D is unresolved. Here the CDR3 DNA reads TGTGCCAGCAGCTTGGGTTCCCGGACGGATACGCAGTATTTT. It translates to CASSLGSRTDTQYF. The whole variable domain, remainder taken from reference TRBV5-4 and TRBJ2-3, is ETGVTQSPTHLIKTRGQQVTLRCSSQSGHNTVSWYQQALGQGPQFIFQYYREEENGRGNFPPRFSGLQFPNYSSELNVNALELDDSALYLCASSLGSRTDTQYFGPGTRLTVL.